The rows below give T cell receptor beta chains drawn from one sample of a study of spatial heterogeneity in lung cancer. Using its own MiXCR run on the 5' RACE reads, TCRdb lists one record per CDR3 protein. The sample contains fewer than 45,000 distinct CDR3 sequences, about 7.7% of which appear only once. Sample: PBMCs, taken at surgery. The receptors stem from a female donor with early-stage non-small cell lung cancer. CDR3s include the opening cysteine and the closing phenylalanine or tryptophan. Fields, in order: clone size, V gene, J gene, D gene, CDR3 protein, CDR3 DNA. A D gene is named only where the DNA matches it firmly. Clone size is stated in some rows and not others, as once, few, many or a class when expanded.

NA	TRBV4-3	TRBJ2-3	NA	CASSQVETDTQYF	TGCGCCAGCAGCCAAGTCGAAACAGATACGCAGTATTTT
many	TRBV11-2	TRBJ2-3	TRBD2	CASSLGLAGGSSTDTQYF	TGTGCCAGCAGCTTAGGGCTAGCGGGGGGATCTAGCACAGATACGCAGTATTTT
many	TRBV19	TRBJ1-5	TRBD1	CASSWDSYNQPQHF	TGTGCCAGTAGTTGGGACAGCTACAATCAGCCCCAGCATTTT
many	TRBV20-1	TRBJ2-1	TRBD1	CSALNPGQGFYNEQFF	TGCAGTGCCCTAAATCCGGGACAGGGATTCTACAATGAGCAGTTCTTC
many	TRBV7-2	TRBJ2-1	NA	CASSLEPSYNEQFF	TGTGCCAGCAGCTTAGAGCCATCCTACAATGAGCAGTTCTTC
many	TRBV28	TRBJ2-6	NA	CASRRIFSGANVLTF	TGTGCCAGTAGACGGATTTTCTCTGGGGCCAACGTCCTGACTTTC
NA	TRBV9	TRBJ2-3	NA	CASSVVVGGLDTQYF	TGTGCCAGCAGCGTAGTGGTGGGGGGGCTGGATACGCAGTATTTT
many	TRBV29-1	TRBJ1-5	NA	CSAGAGWDQPQHF	TGCAGTGCTGGCGCAGGGTGGGATCAGCCCCAGCATTTT
NA	TRBV2	TRBJ1-3	NA	CASSATGSGNTIYF	TGTGCCAGCAGCGCCACAGGCTCTGGAAACACCATATATTTT
many	TRBV9	TRBJ2-7	TRBD1	CASSLGGDPYEQYF	TGTGCCAGCAGCCTAGGGGGCGATCCCTACGAGCAGTACTTC
many	TRBV29-1	TRBJ2-1	NA	CSVDAKTGYNEQFF	TGCAGCGTTGACGCTAAGACAGGTTACAATGAGCAGTTCTTC
many	TRBV6-2/TRBV6-3	TRBJ2-3	TRBD2	CASSTPRRGGGTDTQYF	TGTGCCAGCAGCACGCCCCGGCGGGGGGGCGGCACAGATACGCAGTATTTT
many	TRBV20-1	TRBJ2-4	NA	CRVVNLAKNIQYF	TGCAGGGTGGTGAATTTAGCCAAAAACATTCAGTACTTC
NA	TRBV20-1	TRBJ2-5	NA	CSARDGSDQETQYF	TGCAGTGCTAGAGATGGTTCAGATCAAGAGACCCAGTACTTC
few	TRBV5-6	TRBJ2-3	NA	CASSLAEADTQYF	TGTGCCAGCAGCTTGGCGGAGGCAGATACGCAGTATTTT
many	TRBV5-1	TRBJ2-3	NA	CASSLQGPNTDTQYF	TGCGCCAGCAGCTTACAGGGACCTAACACAGATACGCAGTATTTT
many	TRBV27	TRBJ1-1	TRBD1	CASSFHRGPEAFF	TGTGCCAGCAGTTTCCACAGGGGGCCTGAAGCTTTCTTT
NA	TRBV12-3/TRBV12-4	TRBJ2-5	NA	CASSLLRKETQYF	TGTGCCAGCAGTTTACTAAGGAAAGAGACCCAGTACTTC
NA	TRBV20-1	TRBJ2-1	TRBD2	CSARDWGSGSGNEQFF	TGCAGTGCTAGAGATTGGGGTAGCGGGAGTGGGAATGAGCAGTTCTTC
few	TRBV2	TRBJ1-6	NA	CASSDGVSVIPTSPLHF	TGTGCCAGCAGTGATGGGGTATCTGTGATCCCCACCTCACCCCTCCACTTT
NA	TRBV20-1	TRBJ2-7	NA	CSPKGRSYEQYF	TGCAGCCCCAAGGGACGGTCCTACGAGCAGTACTTC
few	TRBV11-2	TRBJ2-7	TRBD1	CARSRDRHYEQYF	TGTGCCAGATCCCGGGACAGGCACTACGAGCAGTACTTC
few	TRBV19	TRBJ2-1	TRBD2	CASSITSGRGNEQFF	TGTGCCAGTAGTATAACCAGCGGGAGAGGGAATGAGCAGTTCTTC
NA	TRBV7-9	TRBJ2-2	NA	CASSLAGNTGELFF	TGTGCCAGCAGCTTAGCTGGGAACACCGGGGAGCTGTTTTTT
many	TRBV7-3	TRBJ1-1	TRBD1	CASSLGQGAKEAFF	TGTGCCAGCAGCTTGGGGCAGGGGGCAAAGGAAGCTTTCTTT
many	TRBV28	TRBJ2-5	TRBD2	CASSLTPGLAAWKTQYF	TGTGCCAGCAGTTTAACCCCGGGACTAGCGGCGTGGAAGACCCAGTACTTC
few	TRBV20-1	TRBJ2-1	NA	CSIPGLGEYNEQFF	TGCAGCATTCCGGGACTCGGAGAATACAATGAGCAGTTCTTC
many	TRBV28	TRBJ2-1	TRBD1	CASSSRDSSYNEQFF	TGTGCCAGCAGTTCCCGGGACAGCTCCTACAATGAGCAGTTCTTC
many	TRBV24-1	TRBJ2-5	NA	CATSGQADETQYF	TGTGCCACCAGTGGGCAGGCGGACGAGACCCAGTACTTC
many	TRBV5-1	TRBJ1-1	NA	CASSFTGMNTEAFF	TGCGCCAGCAGTTTTACAGGGATGAACACTGAAGCTTTCTTT
many	TRBV7-2	TRBJ2-2	NA	CASSLMRAKNTGELFF	TGTGCCAGCAGCTTAATGAGGGCGAAGAACACCGGGGAGCTGTTTTTT
few	TRBV3-1	TRBJ2-3	NA	CASSQVQQDTQYF	TGTGCCAGCAGCCAAGTCCAACAGGATACGCAGTATTTT
many	TRBV14	TRBJ1-2	NA	CASSPPVWQGRDYGYTF	TGTGCCAGCAGCCCACCGGTGTGGCAGGGTCGTGACTATGGCTACACCTTC